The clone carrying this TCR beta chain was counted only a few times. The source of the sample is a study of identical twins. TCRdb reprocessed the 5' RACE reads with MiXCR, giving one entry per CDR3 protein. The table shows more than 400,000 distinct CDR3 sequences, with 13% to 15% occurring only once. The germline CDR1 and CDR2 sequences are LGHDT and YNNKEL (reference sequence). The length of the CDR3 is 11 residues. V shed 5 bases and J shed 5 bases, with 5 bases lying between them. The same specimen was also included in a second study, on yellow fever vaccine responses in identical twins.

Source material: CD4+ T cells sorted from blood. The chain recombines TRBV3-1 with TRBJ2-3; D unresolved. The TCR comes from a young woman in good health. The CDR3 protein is CASSVVDTQYF. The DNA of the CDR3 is TGTGCCAGCAGCGTAGTAGATACGCAGTATTTT.